This section outlines one T cell receptor beta chain sequence together with its context. The data are from a study of blood T cell repertoires in COVID-19. Under the authors' procedure: Counts of nucleated cells, estimated from reference gene primer amplification, were obtained. Sequencing used immunoSEQ multiplex PCR; TCRdb keeps in-frame clones, though not all of them. Clonal size and the V and J genes are those of that table, whereas D and trimming came from the DNA. The table includes about 260,000 clones, 70% to 85% detected once. With V trimmed by 4 bases and J by 8 bases, 10 bases remained unmatched. This CDR3 has 15 amino acids. Germline V gene data show CDR1 as SGHRS and CDR2 as YFSETQ.

Sequenced input: peripheral blood. This receptor was identified in a woman aged 80 or over with acute or convalescent COVID-19. The chain is built from TRBV5-1 and TRBJ1-4; 8 nucleotides match TRBD1. The CDR3 region is CASSRGQGASEKLFF. The CDR3 DNA reads TGCGCCAGCAGCCGGGGGCAGGGGGCGTCCGAAAAACTGTTTTTT. Full variable domain (remainder filled in from reference TRBV5-1 and TRBJ1-4): KAGVTQTPRYLIKTRGQQVTLSCSPISGHRSVSWYQQTPGQGLQFLFEYFSETQRNKGNFPGRFSGRQFSNSRSEMNVSTLELGDSALYLCASSRGQGASEKLFFGSGTQLSVL.